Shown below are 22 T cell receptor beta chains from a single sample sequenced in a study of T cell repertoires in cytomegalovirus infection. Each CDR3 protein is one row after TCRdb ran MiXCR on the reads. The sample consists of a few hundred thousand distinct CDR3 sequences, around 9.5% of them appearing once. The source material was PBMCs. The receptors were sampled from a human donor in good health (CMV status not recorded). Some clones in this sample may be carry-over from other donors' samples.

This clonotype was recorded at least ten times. The CDR3 sequence is CASSFMVYTDTQYF. The CDR3 DNA sequence: TGTGCCAGCAGCTTTATGGTTTACACAGATACGCAGTATTTT. This sequence joins TRBV7-2 and TRBJ2-3; D call uncertain. This CDR3 is built from 14 residues. Germline CDR1 SGHTA, CDR2 FQGNSA. Between the trimmed V and J ends, which lost 3 bases and 2 bases, there was a span of 9 bases.

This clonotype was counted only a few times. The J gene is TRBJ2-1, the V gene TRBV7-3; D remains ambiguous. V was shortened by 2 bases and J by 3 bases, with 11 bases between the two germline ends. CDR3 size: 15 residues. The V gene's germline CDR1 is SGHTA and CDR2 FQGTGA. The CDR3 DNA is TGTGCCAGCAGCTTACCTAGGCAGGACTACAATGAGCAGTTCTTC. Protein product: CASSLPRQDYNEQFF.

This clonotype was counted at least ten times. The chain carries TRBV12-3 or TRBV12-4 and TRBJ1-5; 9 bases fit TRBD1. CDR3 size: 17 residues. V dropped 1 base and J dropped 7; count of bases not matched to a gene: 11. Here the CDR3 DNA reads TGTGCCAGCAGTTTAGGCGGGACCGGGACAGGGTTACAGCCCCAGCATTTT. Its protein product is CASSLGGTGTGLQPQHF.

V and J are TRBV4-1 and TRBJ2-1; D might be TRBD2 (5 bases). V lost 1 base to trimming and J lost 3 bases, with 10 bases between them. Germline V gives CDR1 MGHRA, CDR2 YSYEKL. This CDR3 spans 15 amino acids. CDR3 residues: CASSQGHGLYNEQFF. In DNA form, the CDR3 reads TGCGCCAGCAGCCAAGGTCACGGACTCTACAATGAGCAGTTCTTC.

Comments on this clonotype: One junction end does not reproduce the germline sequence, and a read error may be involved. As DNA, the CDR3 is TGTGCCAGCAGCCAATCCCCGGGAGGCCTCAATGAGCAGTTCTTC. It specifies CASSQSPGGLNEQFF. This chain joins TRBV4-1 and TRBJ2-1; 7 nucleotides match TRBD2. The CDR3 runs to 15 residues. Germline lookup yields CDR1 MGHRA and CDR2 YSYEKL.

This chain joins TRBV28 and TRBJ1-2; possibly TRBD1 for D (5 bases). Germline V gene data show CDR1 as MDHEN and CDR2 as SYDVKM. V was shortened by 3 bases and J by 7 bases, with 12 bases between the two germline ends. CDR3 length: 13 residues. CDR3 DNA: TGTGCCAGCAGTTTGGGGGGTACTAGTGGCTACACCTTC. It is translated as CASSLGGTSGYTF.

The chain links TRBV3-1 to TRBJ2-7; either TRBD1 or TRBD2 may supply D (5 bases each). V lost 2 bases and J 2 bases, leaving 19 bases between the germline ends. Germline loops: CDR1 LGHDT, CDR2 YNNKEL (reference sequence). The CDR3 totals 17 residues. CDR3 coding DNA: TGTGCCAGCAGCCAACTAACGGGACCGAGCCGCACCTACGAGCAGTACTTC. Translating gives CASSQLTGPSRTYEQYF.

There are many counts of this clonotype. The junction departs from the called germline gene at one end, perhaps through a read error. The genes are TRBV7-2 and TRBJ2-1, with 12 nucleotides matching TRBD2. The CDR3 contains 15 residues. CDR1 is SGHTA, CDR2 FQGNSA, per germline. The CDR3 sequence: CASSLAGGKVFEQFF. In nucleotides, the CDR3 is TGTGCCAGCAGCCTAGCGGGAGGGAAAGTGTTTGAGCAGTTCTTC.

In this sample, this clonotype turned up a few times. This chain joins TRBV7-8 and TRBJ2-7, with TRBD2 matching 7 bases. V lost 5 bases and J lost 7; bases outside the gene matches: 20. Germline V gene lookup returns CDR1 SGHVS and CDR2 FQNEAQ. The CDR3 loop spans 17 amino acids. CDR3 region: CASSPMLAEGPFEEQYF. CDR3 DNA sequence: TGTGCCAGCAGCCCAATGCTAGCGGAAGGGCCTTTTGAGGAGCAGTACTTC.

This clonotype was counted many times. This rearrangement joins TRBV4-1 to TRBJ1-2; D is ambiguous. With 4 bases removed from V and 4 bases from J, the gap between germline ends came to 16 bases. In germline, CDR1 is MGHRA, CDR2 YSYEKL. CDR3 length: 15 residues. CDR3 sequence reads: CASSPGPFASYGYTF. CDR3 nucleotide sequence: TGCGCCAGCAGCCCCGGACCGTTTGCGAGCTATGGCTACACCTTC.

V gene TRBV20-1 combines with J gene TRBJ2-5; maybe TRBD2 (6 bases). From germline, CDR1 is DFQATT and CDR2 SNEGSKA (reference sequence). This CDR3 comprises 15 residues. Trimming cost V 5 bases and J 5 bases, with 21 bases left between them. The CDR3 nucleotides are TGCAGTGCTTTGTCGCAATCCGGGAGAGGGGAGACCCAGTACTTC. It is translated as CSALSQSGRGETQYF.

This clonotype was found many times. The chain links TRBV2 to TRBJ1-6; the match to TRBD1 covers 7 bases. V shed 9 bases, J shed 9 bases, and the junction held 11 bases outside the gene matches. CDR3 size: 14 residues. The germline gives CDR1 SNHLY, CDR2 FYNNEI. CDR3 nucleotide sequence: TGTGCCAGTGCCTCCGGGACAGATTCTTCACCCCTCCACTTT. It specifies CASASGTDSSPLHF. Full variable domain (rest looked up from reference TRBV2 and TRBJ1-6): EPEVTQTPSHQVTQMGQEVILRCVPISNHLYFYWYRQILGQKVEFLVSFYNNEISEKSEIFDDQFSVERPDGSNFTLKIRSTKLEDSAMYFCASASGTDSSPLHFGNGTRLTVT.

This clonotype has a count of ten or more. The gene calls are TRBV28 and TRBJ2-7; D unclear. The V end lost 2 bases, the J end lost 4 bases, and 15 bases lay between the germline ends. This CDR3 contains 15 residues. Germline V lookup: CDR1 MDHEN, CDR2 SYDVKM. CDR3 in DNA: TGTGCCAGCAGTTTAGGGTTTGGGCAAAATTACGAGCAGTACTTC. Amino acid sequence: CASSLGFGQNYEQYF.

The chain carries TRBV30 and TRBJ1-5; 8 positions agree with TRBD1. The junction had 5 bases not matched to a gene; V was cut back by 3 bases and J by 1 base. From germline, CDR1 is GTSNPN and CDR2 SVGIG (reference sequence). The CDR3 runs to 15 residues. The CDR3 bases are TGTGCCTGGAGAATGACAGGGGTCAGCAATCAGCCCCAGCATTTT. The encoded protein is CAWRMTGVSNQPQHF. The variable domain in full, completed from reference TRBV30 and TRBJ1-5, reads SQTIHQWPATLVQPVGSPLSLECTVEGTSNPNLYWYRQAAGRGLQLLFYSVGIGQISSEVPQNLSASRPQDRQFILSSKKLLLSDSGFYLCAWRMTGVSNQPQHFGDGTRLSIL.

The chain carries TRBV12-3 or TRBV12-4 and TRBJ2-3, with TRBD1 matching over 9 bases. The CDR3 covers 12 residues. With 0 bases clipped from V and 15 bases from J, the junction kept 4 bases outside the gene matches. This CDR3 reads CASSLAGTGSYF. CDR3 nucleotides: TGTGCCAGCAGTTTAGCGGGGACAGGGTCATATTTT.

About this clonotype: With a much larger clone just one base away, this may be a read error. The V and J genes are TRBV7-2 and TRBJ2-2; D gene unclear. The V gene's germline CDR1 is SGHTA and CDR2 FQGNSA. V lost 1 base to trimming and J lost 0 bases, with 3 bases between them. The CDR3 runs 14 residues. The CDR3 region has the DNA TGTGCCAGCAGCTTAGTCGCGAACACCGGGGAGCTGTTTTTT. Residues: CASSLVANTGELFF.

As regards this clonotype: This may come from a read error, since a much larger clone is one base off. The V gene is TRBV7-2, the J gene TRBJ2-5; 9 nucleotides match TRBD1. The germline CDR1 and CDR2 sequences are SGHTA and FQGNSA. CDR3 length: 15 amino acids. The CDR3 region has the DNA TGTGTCAGCAGCCTCCGGGACAGGGAACAAGAGACCCAGTACTTC. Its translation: CVSSLRDREQETQYF.

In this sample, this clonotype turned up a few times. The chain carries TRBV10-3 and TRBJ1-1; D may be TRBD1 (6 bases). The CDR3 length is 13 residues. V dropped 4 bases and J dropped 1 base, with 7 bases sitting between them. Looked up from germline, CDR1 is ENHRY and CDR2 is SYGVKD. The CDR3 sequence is CAISVGANTEAFF. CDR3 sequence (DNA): TGTGCCATCAGTGTGGGGGCGAACACTGAAGCTTTCTTT.

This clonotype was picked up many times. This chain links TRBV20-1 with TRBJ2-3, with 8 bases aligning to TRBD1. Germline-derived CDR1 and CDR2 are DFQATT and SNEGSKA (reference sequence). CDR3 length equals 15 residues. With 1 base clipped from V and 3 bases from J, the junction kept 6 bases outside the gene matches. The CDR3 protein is CSARGGQGATDTQYF. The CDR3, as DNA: TGCAGTGCTAGAGGGGGGCAGGGGGCAACAGATACGCAGTATTTT.

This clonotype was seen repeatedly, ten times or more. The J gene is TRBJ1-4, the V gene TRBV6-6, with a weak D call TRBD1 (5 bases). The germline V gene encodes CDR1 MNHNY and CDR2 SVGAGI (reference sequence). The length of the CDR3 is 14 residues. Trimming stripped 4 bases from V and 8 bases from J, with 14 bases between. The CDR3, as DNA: TGTGCCAGCAGTTCTCACCCATGGGACGAAAAACTGTTTTTT. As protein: CASSSHPWDEKLFF.

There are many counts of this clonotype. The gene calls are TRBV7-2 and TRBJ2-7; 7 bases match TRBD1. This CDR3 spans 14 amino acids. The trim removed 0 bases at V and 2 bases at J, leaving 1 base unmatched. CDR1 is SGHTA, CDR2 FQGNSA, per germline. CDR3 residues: CASSLAGQTYEQYF. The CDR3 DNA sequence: TGTGCCAGCAGCTTAGCGGGACAGACCTACGAGCAGTACTTC.

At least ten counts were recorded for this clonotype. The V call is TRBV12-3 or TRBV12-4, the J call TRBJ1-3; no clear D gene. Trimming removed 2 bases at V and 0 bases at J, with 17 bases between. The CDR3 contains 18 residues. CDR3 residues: CASSLMTLMTNSGNTIYF. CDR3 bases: TGTGCCAGCAGTTTAATGACCCTAATGACCAACTCTGGAAACACCATATATTTT.